This T cell receptor beta chain emerged from a study of early T cells in non-severe SARS-CoV-2 infection (dated by TCRdb to the early 2020s). For the wider study: Because TCR sequencing was done on bulk RNA from unsorted whole blood, the alpha and beta chains could not be paired.

Broad study findings and their caveats: Matching against VDJdb was skewed toward anti-spike CD8 responses, likely underestimated virus-specific expansions, and missed private and CD4 specificities.

A case-control design nested within a healthcare worker cohort in London, UK, was used, with weekly nasopharyngeal swab PCR tests and blood sampling performed. Healthcare workers were enrolled in the week of the UK lockdown, from 23 to 31 March 2020, and were followed every week for up to about 16 weeks. Relative to germline, V is 3 bases shorter and J is 3 bases shorter, with 18 bases between their ends. The CDR3 starts with the cysteine, ends with the phenylalanine, and has 16 residues. Left in the record is the CDR3 DNA by itself, 48 bases read in frame from the first base. Via the germline V gene, CDR1 is MNHEY and CDR2 SVGAGI. Library preparation used 5' RACE. Instrument used: NextSeq 500. The TCR library protocol attached unique molecular identifiers to individual cDNA molecules to correct for sequencing error and PCR bias. Sequencing covered both TCR alpha and beta chains, and within each sample the abundances of alpha and beta sequences were tightly co-correlated. In the paper's pipeline: V gene, J gene and CDR3 annotation of TCR sequences was performed with Decombinator V4. Expanded TCRs were defined as changing significantly between any two time points under a Poisson model with p below 0.0001. Abundances of TCRs were expressed as counts per million after normalisation to the total number of TCRs sequenced in each sample. TRAV1-2 paired with TRAJ12, TRAJ20 or TRAJ33 defined MAIT TCRs, while TRAV10 paired with TRAJ18 defined iNKT TCRs. VDJdb, accessed on 1 November 2021, was searched for TCRs annotated for CMV, EBV and SARS-CoV-2, and TCRs annotated for more than one antigen were excluded. TCRdb applied fastp at Q25 and MiXCR to the public reads, then kept only in-frame beta chains. A single entry per CDR3 protein holds the most common genes and DNA from its merged rows. The V and J calls and clone size are TCRdb's, not the authors'. The sample yields around 64,000 distinct CDR3 sequences; about an eighth were counted once. Of the sample, 5% to 7% is held by the ten largest clones.

This clonotype was seen more than once but under ten times. Its antigen remains unidentified. Per-base quality was not reported, and no clone a single base away is much larger than it. The chain uses TRBV6-5 and TRBJ2-7; perhaps TRBD1 is the D gene, with 5 bases matching. This material consisted of whole blood, taken at baseline. This clonotype was sampled from an adult who was a healthcare worker with PCR-confirmed SARS-CoV-2 infection or an uninfected control (not recorded which). The DNA is as follows: TGTGCCAGCAGTTATCAAGGGGCAACCCCCGACTACGAGCAGTACTTC. Its protein product is CASSYQGATPDYEQYF.